This T cell receptor beta chain was retrieved from a study of CXCR3-negative and CXCR3-positive naive CD8 T cells. Study-level results: Partially decreased CXCR3 expression was recorded after cryopreservation, and fresh PBMCs were used in most assays. Similar TRBV-TRBJ usage characterized naive CXCR3-negative and CXCR3-positive cells; memory cells differed.

Triplicate sorts, 250,000 to 350,000 cells apiece, were made for each CD8+ T cell subset. Naive cells were sorted as CD45RO-, CCR7+, CD27+ and CD95-. About this clonotype itself: Its antigen is currently unknown.

CDR3 length: 12 amino acids. In preparing the TRB cDNA libraries, 5' RACE with UMI labels was used. TCRdb reprocessed the 5' RACE reads and keeps a single row for each CDR3 protein, giving no DNA. Recorded for this sample: about 41,000 distinct CDR3 sequences. The V and J genes are TRBV12-3 or TRBV12-4 and TRBJ1-1. The sequence came from a human donor in good health. Some clones in this sample may be carry-over from other donors' samples. The sequenced sample was naive CXCR3- CD8+ T cells from blood. The sample's subset: CD45RO-CCR7+CD27+CD95- naive CD8+ T cells lacking CXCR3 (TNR3-). The CDR3 here is CASSQTYTEAFF.